Included here is one TCR beta chain sequence, with context. No antigen is known for it. PCR involved 60 Vbeta and 13 Jbeta primers. Generated by immunoSEQ multiplex PCR, the TCRdb table keeps only in-frame clones and is missing some. The sample has 170,000 or so clones, approximately 81% seen once; the top ten hold under 0.4%. The data derive from a study of cytomegalovirus exposure and HLA in healthy donors. Study-wide background: Unique TCRs numbering some 80 million, obtained from HLA-typed donors, made up an early data release. Most donors, less than 85% of a few hundred genotyped, fell in the Caucasian-associated ancestry cluster.

General study points: The classifier, whose performance was assessed in both the original and validation cohorts, reportedly diagnosed cytomegalovirus status with high specificity and sensitivity.

The germline V gene has CDR1 MNHEY and CDR2 SMNVEV (reference sequence). This CDR3 spans 11 amino acids. V lost 4 bases to trimming and J lost 5 bases, with 2 bases between them. The sequence was collected from a boy aged 2-9 years in good health and CMV-seronegative. This sequence joins TRBV27 and TRBJ2-2; no clear D. The sequenced sample was PBMCs. This chain's CDR3 is CASSSTGELFF. In DNA form, the CDR3 reads TGTGCCAGCAGTTCAACCGGGGAGCTGTTTTTT.